The 32 T cell receptor beta chains in this list originate from one sample, sequenced in a study of T cells in Graves' hyperthyroidism and ophthalmopathy. Authors of the study amplified TCR beta CDR3 regions from RNA transcripts. The HTBI primer set was used in a first-round RT-PCR of the TCR CDR3. TCRdb analysed the multiplex PCR reads with MiXCR anew, one entry per CDR3 protein. The table includes about 610,000 distinct CDR3 sequences, approximately 14% detected once. Sequencing was performed on blood. These receptors were collected from a woman in her forties with Graves' ophthalmopathy.

This chain links TRBV10-2 with TRBJ1-1, with 8 bases aligning to TRBD1. In germline, CDR1 is WSHSY, CDR2 SAAADI. The CDR3 covers 13 residues. The CDR3 protein is CTTRTGPDTEAFF. The CDR3, as DNA: TGCACCACCCGGACAGGGCCAGACACTGAAGCTTTCTTT.

This clonotype appeared many times. This chain links TRBV12-3 or TRBV12-4 with TRBJ2-7; 10 nucleotides align to TRBD1. V lost 3 bases and J lost 5; bases outside the gene matches: 7. The CDR3 covers 15 residues. The CDR3 DNA is TGTGCCAGCAGTTTGTCGGGGACAGGGGCGGACGAGCAGTACTTC. Protein: CASSLSGTGADEQYF.

This clonotype came up once. The chain combines TRBV12-3 or TRBV12-4 with TRBJ2-5; TRBD2 matches 9 bases. The junction had 13 bases not matched to a gene; V was cut back by 7 bases and J by 4 bases. The CDR3 spans 16 residues. CDR3 region: CASTASGMTDTETQYF. Written as DNA, the CDR3 is TGTGCCAGCACGGCTAGCGGGATGACTGACACAGAGACCCAGTACTTC.

The V and J genes are TRBV29-1 and TRBJ1-1, with D unresolved. V was trimmed by 8 bases and J by 10 bases, leaving 17 bases between them. In germline, CDR1 is SQVTM, CDR2 ANQGSEA. There are 11 residues in the CDR3. In DNA, the CDR3 is TGCAGCATCTCCCTCGCGGAAGGAGCTTTCTTT. Translated, it gives CSISLAEGAFF.

This clonotype was seen ten or more times. The CDR3 coding sequence is TGTGCCAGCAGTTACCGCAGGGGCAATCAGCCCCAGCATTTT. Protein: CASSYRRGNQPQHF. The rearrangement links TRBV6-5 to TRBJ1-5; weak D call: TRBD1 (5 bases). V lost 2 bases, J lost 2 bases, and 7 bases lay in between. Germline CDR1 is MNHEY and CDR2 is SVGAGI. The CDR3 consists of 14 residues.

This clonotype was counted only a few times. The chain has TRBV20-1 and TRBJ2-7; possibly TRBD1 or TRBD2 for D (5 bases each). The CDR3 spans 16 residues. Germline loops: CDR1 DFQATT, CDR2 SNEGSKA (reference sequence). V was cut by 1 base and J by 3 bases, with 19 bases left in between. The CDR3 sequence is CSARGDGLRTGYEQYF. The CDR3 bases are TGCAGTGCTAGAGGGGACGGTTTAAGGACGGGCTACGAGCAGTACTTC.

A word on this clonotype: Given a much more abundant clone one base away, this may be a read error. The V gene is TRBV19, the J gene TRBJ1-1; no definite D call. Germline values: CDR1 LNHDA, CDR2 SQIVND (reference sequence). V gave up 7 bases and J gave up 1 base, with 10 bases separating them. This CDR3 comprises 13 residues. The DNA of the CDR3 is TGTGCCAGTAACGGTCCTGCGAACACTGAAGCTTTCTTT. Translation gives CASNGPANTEAFF.

This clonotype has only a few counts. The chain has TRBV6-2 or TRBV6-3 and TRBJ2-5; TRBD2 matches 16 bases. Germline V gene lookup returns CDR1 MNHEY and CDR2 SVGEGT. This CDR3 comprises 19 residues. With V trimmed by 5 bases and J by 4 bases, 13 bases remained unmatched. As DNA, the CDR3 is TGTGCCAGCAGTACTAATCCGGGACTAGCGGGAGGGCCGTCAGAGACCCAGTACTTC. Residues: CASSTNPGLAGGPSETQYF.

This clonotype was recorded many times. The V call is TRBV12-3 or TRBV12-4, the J call TRBJ2-7; 7 positions match TRBD1. Losses at the gene ends were 1 base for V and 7 bases for J; bases not matched to a gene: 13. The CDR3 covers 16 residues. CDR3 coding DNA: TGTGCCAGCAGTTTAGGCCCCGGGACAGACGTCAGGGAGCAGTACTTC. It encodes CASSLGPGTDVREQYF.

This clonotype was observed many times. The gene calls are TRBV3-1 and TRBJ1-1; perhaps TRBD1 as D (6 bases). The CDR3 is 14 amino acids. The V gene's germline CDR1 is LGHDT and CDR2 YNNKEL (reference sequence). Trimming pared 1 base from V and 5 bases from J, leaving 11 bases between. The CDR3 region is CASSQADRLTEAFF. For the CDR3, the DNA is TGTGCCAGCAGCCAAGCCGACAGGCTGACTGAAGCTTTCTTT.

Many counts were recorded for this clonotype. The genes are TRBV12-3 or TRBV12-4 and TRBJ2-5, with TRBD2 as a possible D gene (6 bases). The CDR3 consists of 14 residues. Trimming left V 1 base short and J 0 bases short, with 6 bases between. For the CDR3, the DNA is TGTGCCAGCAGTTTAGGGACTAACCAAGAGACCCAGTACTTC. Protein product: CASSLGTNQETQYF.

This clonotype was detected many times. This chain uses TRBV20-1 with TRBJ1-1, with 8 bases matching TRBD1. Germline V CDR1 and CDR2: DFQATT, SNEGSKA (reference sequence). Germline trimming cut 4 bases from V and 4 bases from J; bases unmatched to any gene: 8. The CDR3 is 14 amino acids. CDR3: CSAKDREWGTEAFF. The CDR3 bases are TGCAGTGCTAAGGACAGGGAATGGGGCACTGAAGCTTTCTTT.

This clonotype turned up a few times. The CDR3 protein is CAISTSEVTPNTGELFF. The DNA for the CDR3 is TGTGCCATCAGCACCTCCGAGGTTACGCCGAACACCGGGGAGCTGTTTTTT. The chain carries TRBV10-3 and TRBJ2-2; D not certain. Germline lookup yields CDR1 ENHRY and CDR2 SYGVKD. The V gene lost 6 bases and the J gene lost 0 bases, with 17 bases spanning the gap. The CDR3 loop spans 17 amino acids.

The table lists this clonotype with many counts. The rearrangement links TRBV6-4 to TRBJ1-1; the match to TRBD1 covers 7 bases. Germline CDR1 and CDR2: MRHNA and SNTAGT. The V segment lost 5 bases and the J segment 0 bases; nucleotides outside the gene matches: 12. The length of the CDR3 is 17 residues. This chain's CDR3 is CASSRLGDSDMNTEAFF. CDR3 sequence (DNA): TGTGCCAGCAGTCGACTCGGGGACAGCGACATGAACACTGAAGCTTTCTTT.

This clonotype came up many times. Germline is not matched at one junction end, which may reflect a read error. V and J are TRBV12-3 or TRBV12-4 and TRBJ1-1; 8 bases map to TRBD1. The CDR3 sequence is 15 residues long. CDR3 sequence reads: CAGSPWTGRDSEAFF. The CDR3 DNA is TGTGCCGGCAGCCCGTGGACAGGGCGTGATTCTGAAGCTTTCTTT.

The table lists this clonotype with many counts. The rearrangement uses TRBV7-8 and TRBJ2-4, with unresolved D. The CDR3 is 15 amino acids. V lost 2 bases to trimming and J lost 8 bases, with 16 bases between them. Germline CDR1 is SGHVS and CDR2 is FQNEAQ. The CDR3 loop reads CASSLPCSRGHIQYF. The DNA for the CDR3 is TGTGCCAGCAGCTTACCCTGCTCCAGAGGTCACATTCAGTACTTC.

This clonotype has a count of ten or more. V and J are TRBV11-2 and TRBJ2-7, with 8 bases matching TRBD1. Trimming cost V 1 base and J 3 bases; bases outside gene matches: 8. Germline values: CDR1 SGHAT, CDR2 FQNNGV. This CDR3 comprises 16 residues. In DNA form, the CDR3 reads TGTGCCAGCAGCTTAGTTTCACAGGGGGTTTACTACGAGCAGTACTTC. It is translated as CASSLVSQGVYYEQYF.

At least ten counts were recorded for this clonotype. The chain carries TRBV11-2 and TRBJ2-6, with D possibly matching TRBD2 (6 bases). Germline CDR1 and CDR2: SGHAT and FQNNGV. The CDR3 runs to 17 residues. With 0 bases removed from V and 2 bases from J, the gap between germline ends came to 11 bases. The CDR3 nucleotides read TGTGCCAGCAGCTTAGATTGGGGGGTTACTGGGGCCAACGTCCTGACTTTC. It specifies CASSLDWGVTGANVLTF. The full variable domain, in which reference TRBV11-2 and TRBJ2-6 provide the parts outside the CDR3, is EAGVAQSPRYKIIEKRQSVAFWCNPISGHATLYWYQQILGQGPKLLIQFQNNGVVDDSQLPKDRFSAERLKGVDSTLKIQPAKLEDSAVYLCASSLDWGVTGANVLTFGAGSRLTVL.

This clonotype was picked up many times. The DNA for the CDR3 is TGCAGCGTTCTATTGACAGGGTATGGCTACACCTTC. It encodes CSVLLTGYGYTF. V usage is TRBV29-1 and J usage is TRBJ1-2; 7 bases map to TRBD1. The germline gives CDR1 SQVTM, CDR2 ANQGSEA. With V trimmed by 5 bases and J by 5 bases, 5 bases remained unmatched. The CDR3 sequence is 12 residues long.

This clonotype has at least ten counts. V and J are TRBV27 and TRBJ1-2, with D perhaps TRBD1 (5 bases). The CDR3 runs to 14 residues. V was shortened by 4 bases and J by 0 bases, with 9 bases between the two germline ends. Germline V gives CDR1 MNHEY, CDR2 SMNVEV (reference sequence). CDR3 DNA: TGTGCCAGCAGTTCACGGGGCACTAACTATGGCTACACCTTC. It is translated as CASSSRGTNYGYTF.

This clonotype occurred many times. The chain links TRBV12-5 to TRBJ1-1, with 7 bases matching TRBD1. This CDR3 contains 15 residues. Germline V gives CDR1 LGHNT, CDR2 FRNRAP. V lost 1 base and J lost 0; bases outside the gene matches: 2. The CDR3 bases are TGTGCTAGTGGTTTGGGCGGGACAGTGAACACTGAAGCTTTCTTT. It encodes CASGLGGTVNTEAFF. The complete variable domain, with remaining parts taken from reference TRBV12-5 and TRBJ1-1, reads DARVTQTPRHKVTEMGQEVTMRCQPILGHNTVFWYRQTMMQGLELLAYFRNRAPLDDSGMPKDRFSAEMPDATLATLKIQPSEPRDSAVYFCASGLGGTVNTEAFFGQGTRLTVV.

The genes are TRBV19 and TRBJ1-1, with D uncertain. Germline CDR1 is LNHDA and CDR2 is SQIVND (reference sequence). The CDR3 totals 13 residues. V lost 3 bases and J lost 0, with 5 bases in between. For the CDR3, the DNA is TGTGCCAGTAGTATGGGCCTGAACACTGAAGCTTTCTTT. Its translation: CASSMGLNTEAFF. The full variable domain, completed using reference TRBV19 and TRBJ1-1, is DGGITQSPKYLFRKEGQNVTLSCEQNLNHDAMYWYRQDPGQGLRLIYYSQIVNDFQKGDIAEGYSVSREKKESFPLTVTSAQKNPTAFYLCASSMGLNTEAFFGQGTRLTVV.

V usage is TRBV7-3 and J usage is TRBJ1-1, with a tentative D call TRBD1 (6 bases). This CDR3 comprises 16 residues. Germline CDR1 reads SGHTA; CDR2 reads FQGTGA. V lost 1 base and J lost 5, with 17 bases in between. The CDR3 coding sequence is TGTGCCAGCAGCTTAAGACGGCAGGGGACGGGGACTGAAGCTTTCTTT. It specifies CASSLRRQGTGTEAFF.

Many counts were recorded for this clonotype. The chain carries TRBV6-5 and TRBJ1-3; D remains ambiguous. V was pared by 0 bases and J by 0 bases, with 9 bases between. The CDR3 extends over 16 amino acids. Germline CDR1 reads MNHEY; CDR2 reads SVGAGI. The CDR3 spells CASSYSAKSSGNTIYF. The CDR3 DNA follows: TGTGCCAGCAGTTACTCGGCCAAGAGCTCTGGAAACACCATATATTTT.

In this sample, this clonotype turned up many times. The J gene is TRBJ1-5, the V gene TRBV12-5; D may be TRBD1 (5 bases). Germline values: CDR1 LGHNT, CDR2 FRNRAP. V gave up 4 bases and J gave up 5 bases, with 15 bases separating them. The length of the CDR3 is 15 residues. The CDR3 region is CASGSNTRGDQPQHF. The DNA of the CDR3 is TGTGCTAGTGGTTCCAATACACGAGGGGATCAGCCCCAGCATTTT.

At least ten counts were recorded for this clonotype. This chain uses TRBV20-1 with TRBJ2-1, with TRBD2 as a possible D gene (5 bases). Germline V gives CDR1 DFQATT, CDR2 SNEGSKA (reference sequence). The ends were cut back, 6 bases at V and 0 bases at J, with 21 bases in the middle. The CDR3 is made up of 17 amino acids. The CDR3, as DNA: TGCAGTGCGATTACAATCAGGCAACGGGGCTCCTACAATGAGCAGTTCTTC. It yields the protein CSAITIRQRGSYNEQFF.

This clonotype showed up many times. CDR3 region: CASSVMGPTGNSPLHF. DNA for the CDR3: TGTGCCAGCAGCGTGATGGGACCGACCGGCAATTCACCCCTCCACTTT. This chain joins TRBV7-2 and TRBJ1-6; D might be TRBD1 (5 bases). The V end lost 5 bases, the J end lost 7 bases, and 18 bases lay between the germline ends. This CDR3 has 16 residues. Germline V lookup: CDR1 SGHTA, CDR2 FQGNSA.

The rearrangement joins TRBV6-2 or TRBV6-3 to TRBJ1-6; 8 bases are a match to TRBD1. J gave up 9 bases and V 6 bases, and 7 bases lay outside the gene matches. The CDR3 loop spans 14 amino acids. CDR1 is MNHEY, CDR2 SVGEGT, per germline. The DNA of the CDR3 is TGTGCCAGCAGCCGCGGGACAGGTGGTTCACCCCTCCACTTT. Residues: CASSRGTGGSPLHF.

This clonotype appeared many times. The chain is built from TRBV25-1 and TRBJ1-2, with 7 bases identical to TRBD1. V lost 4 bases, J lost 7 bases, and 6 bases stayed unmatched. Germline V CDR1 and CDR2: MGHDK, SYGVNS. The CDR3 loop spans 13 amino acids. CDR3 nucleotide sequence: TGTGCCAGCAGTGCAGGGGGGGCGAGTGGCTACACCTTC. Encoded protein: CASSAGGASGYTF.

As regards this clonotype: It is unclear where the CDR3 begins or ends on the DNA, so no DNA is shown, and the CDR3 is as TCRdb lists it. The chain links TRBV25-1 to TRBJ1-1; the tabulated D call, TRBD1, remains unverified against the DNA. Per germline, CDR1 MGHDK and CDR2 SYGVNS. The CDR3 spans 13 residues, counting both ends. CDR3 loop: CASILGPNTEALF.

In this sample, this clonotype turned up a few times. The conserved closing phenylalanine or tryptophan is absent in this CDR3, likely reflecting a read error. The chain joins TRBV6-5 to TRBJ2-7; 10 bases are shared with TRBD2. The CDR3 loop spans 14 amino acids. Per germline, CDR1 MNHEY and CDR2 SVGAGI. The V gene end was trimmed by 2 bases and the J gene end by 4 bases; junction bases not matched to a gene: 2. CDR3 amino acids: CASSYRTSGYEQYS. The CDR3 nucleotides read TGTGCCAGCAGTTACCGGACTAGCGGATACGAGCAGTACTCC.

This clonotype has just one count. This chain uses TRBV6-1 with TRBJ2-7, with 10 bases identical to TRBD2. V dropped 5 bases and J dropped 6; count of bases not matched to a gene: 7. There are 14 residues in the CDR3. Germline loops: CDR1 MNHNS, CDR2 SASEGT. The CDR3 bases are TGTGCCAGCAGTCCGGGACTAGCGAACACCGAGCAGTACTTC. Protein: CASSPGLANTEQYF.